In this sample, the clone carrying this T cell receptor (beta chain) turned up many times. Its antigen is unknown. The sample comes from a study of regulatory T cells in long-lasting Graves disease. CDR3 regions were amplified by Arm-PCR using iRepertoire HTBI primers to build TCR beta libraries. Each CDR3 protein is one row after TCRdb ran MiXCR on the multiplex PCR reads. Altogether 350,000 to 550,000 distinct CDR3 sequences are present, about 14% being singletons, with the ten largest covering approximately 17%. The time point was: newly diagnosed GD, antithyroid drugs for less than 3 months. The TCR library was made from RNA that had been extracted from PBMCs in TRIzol. Graves' disease diagnosis used American Thyroid Association guidelines. Regarding the study as a whole: No thyroid tissue was studied; the work used peripheral blood only.

V was clipped by 1 base and J by 6 bases, with 10 bases between them. Germline V CDR1 and CDR2: SEHNR, FQNEAQ (reference sequence). This CDR3 has 14 amino acids. The same sample was also studied in work on T cells in Graves' hyperthyroidism and ophthalmopathy. That source notes: Within blood appeared most thyroid clonotypes that had expanded above 0.001.

The sequencing used peripheral blood mononuclear cells (PBMCs), collected at new diagnosis, from a patient treated with antithyroid drugs. The chain joins TRBV7-9 to TRBJ2-1; D possibly matches TRBD1 or TRBD2 (5 bases each). This receptor was obtained from a woman between 45 and 60 years old with Graves disease. This CDR3 is CASSLGGSANEQFF. The CDR3 coding sequence is TGTGCCAGCAGCTTAGGGGGGTCTGCCAATGAGCAGTTCTTC.